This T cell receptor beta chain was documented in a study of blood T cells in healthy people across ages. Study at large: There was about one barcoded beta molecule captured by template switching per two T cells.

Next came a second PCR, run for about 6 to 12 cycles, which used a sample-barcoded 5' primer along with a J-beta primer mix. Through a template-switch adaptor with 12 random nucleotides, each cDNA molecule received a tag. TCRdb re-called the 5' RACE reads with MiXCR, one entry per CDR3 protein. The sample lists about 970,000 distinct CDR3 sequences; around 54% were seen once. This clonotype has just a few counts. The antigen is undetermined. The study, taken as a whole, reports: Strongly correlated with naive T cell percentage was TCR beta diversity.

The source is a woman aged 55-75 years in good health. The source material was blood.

The CDR3 here is CASSLVREGQYF. The CDR3 region has the DNA TGTGCCAGCAGCTTAGTCCGGGAAGGTCAGTACTTC. This chain joins TRBV11-2 and TRBJ2-4; possible D gene TRBD2, 5 bases. Trimming stripped 1 base from V and 12 bases from J, with 10 bases between. The CDR3 consists of 12 residues. Per the germline V gene, CDR1 is SGHAT and CDR2 is FQNNGV.